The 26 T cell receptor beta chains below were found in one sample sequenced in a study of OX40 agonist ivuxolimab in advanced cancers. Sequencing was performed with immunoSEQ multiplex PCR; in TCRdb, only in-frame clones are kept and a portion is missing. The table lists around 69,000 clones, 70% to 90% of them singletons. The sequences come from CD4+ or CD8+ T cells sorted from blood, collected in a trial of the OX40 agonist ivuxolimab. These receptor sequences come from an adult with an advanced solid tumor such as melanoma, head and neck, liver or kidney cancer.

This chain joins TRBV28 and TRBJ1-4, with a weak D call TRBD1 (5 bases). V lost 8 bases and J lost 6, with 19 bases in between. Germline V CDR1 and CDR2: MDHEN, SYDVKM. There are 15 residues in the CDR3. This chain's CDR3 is CASRVGAPTDEKLFF. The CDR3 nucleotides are TGTGCCAGCCGGGTCGGGGCTCCCACAGATGAAAAACTGTTTTTT.

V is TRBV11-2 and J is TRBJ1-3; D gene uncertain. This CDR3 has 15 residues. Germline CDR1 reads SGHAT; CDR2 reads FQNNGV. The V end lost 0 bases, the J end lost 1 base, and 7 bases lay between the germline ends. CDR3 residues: CASSLEGLSGNTIYF. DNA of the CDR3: TGTGCCAGCAGCTTAGAGGGCTTATCTGGAAACACCATATATTTT.

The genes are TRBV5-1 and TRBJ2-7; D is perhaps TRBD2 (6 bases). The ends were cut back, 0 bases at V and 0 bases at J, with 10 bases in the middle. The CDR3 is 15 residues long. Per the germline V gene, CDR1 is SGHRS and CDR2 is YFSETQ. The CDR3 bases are TGCGCCAGCAGCTTGGGCAGGAGGGGCTCCTACGAGCAGTACTTC. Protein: CASSLGRRGSYEQYF.

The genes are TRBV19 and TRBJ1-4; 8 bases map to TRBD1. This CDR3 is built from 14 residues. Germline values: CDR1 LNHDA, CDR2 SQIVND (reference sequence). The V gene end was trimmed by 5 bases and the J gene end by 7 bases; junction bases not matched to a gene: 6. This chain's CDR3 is CASSADRGREKLFF. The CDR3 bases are TGTGCCAGTAGTGCTGACAGGGGACGTGAAAAACTGTTTTTT.

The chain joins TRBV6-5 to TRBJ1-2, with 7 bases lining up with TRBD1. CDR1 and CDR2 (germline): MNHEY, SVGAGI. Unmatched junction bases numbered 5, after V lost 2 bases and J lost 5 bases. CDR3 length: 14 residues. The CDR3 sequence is CASSYAPGQYGYTF. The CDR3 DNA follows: TGTGCCAGCAGTTACGCCCCGGGACAGTATGGCTACACCTTC.

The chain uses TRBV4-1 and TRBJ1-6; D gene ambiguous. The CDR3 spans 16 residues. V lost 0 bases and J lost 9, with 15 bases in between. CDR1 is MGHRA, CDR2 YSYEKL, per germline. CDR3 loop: CASSQDRAAIGSPLHF. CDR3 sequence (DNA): TGCGCCAGCAGCCAAGATCGCGCAGCCATAGGTTCACCCCTCCACTTT.

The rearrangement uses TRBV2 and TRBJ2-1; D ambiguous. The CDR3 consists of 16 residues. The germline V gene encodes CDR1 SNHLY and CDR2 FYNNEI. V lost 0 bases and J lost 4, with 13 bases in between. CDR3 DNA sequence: TGTGCCAGCAGTGAAGCAGGGATCGGTGGGTACAATGAGCAGTTCTTC. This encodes CASSEAGIGGYNEQFF.

This CDR3 is CASSNSGVYEQYV. CDR3 DNA: TGTGCCAGCAGCAACTCAGGGGTCTACGAGCAGTACGTC. The chain couples TRBV28 to TRBJ2-7, with D possibly being TRBD1 (6 bases). The CDR3 is 13 amino acids. Per germline, CDR1 MDHEN and CDR2 SYDVKM. The V and J ends lost 6 bases and 3 bases respectively, with 12 bases between them.

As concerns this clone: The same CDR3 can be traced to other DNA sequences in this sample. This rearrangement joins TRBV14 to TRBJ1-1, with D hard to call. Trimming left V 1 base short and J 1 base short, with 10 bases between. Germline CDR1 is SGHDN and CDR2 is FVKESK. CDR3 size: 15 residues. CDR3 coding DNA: TGTGCCAGCAGCCAAGTAGCAGGTGCGAACACTGAAGCTTTCTTT. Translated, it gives CASSQVAGANTEAFF.

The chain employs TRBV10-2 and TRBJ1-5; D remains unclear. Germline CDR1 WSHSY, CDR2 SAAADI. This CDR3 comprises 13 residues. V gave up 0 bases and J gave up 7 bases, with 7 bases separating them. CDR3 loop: CASSESGRQPQHF. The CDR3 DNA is TGCGCCAGCAGTGAGTCAGGGCGGCAGCCCCAGCATTTT.

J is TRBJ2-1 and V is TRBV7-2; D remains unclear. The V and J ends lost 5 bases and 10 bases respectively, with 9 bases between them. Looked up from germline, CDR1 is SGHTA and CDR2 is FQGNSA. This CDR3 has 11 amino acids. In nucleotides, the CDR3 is TGTGCCAGCAGCCCCCTTCGGGAGCAGTTCTTC. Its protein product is CASSPLREQFF.

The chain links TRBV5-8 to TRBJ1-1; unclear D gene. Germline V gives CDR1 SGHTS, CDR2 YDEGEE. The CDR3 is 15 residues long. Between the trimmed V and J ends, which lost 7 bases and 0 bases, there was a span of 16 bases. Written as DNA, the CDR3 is TGTGCCAGCTACATGGGCCCGAGGGTGAACACTGAAGCTTTCTTT. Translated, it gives CASYMGPRVNTEAFF.

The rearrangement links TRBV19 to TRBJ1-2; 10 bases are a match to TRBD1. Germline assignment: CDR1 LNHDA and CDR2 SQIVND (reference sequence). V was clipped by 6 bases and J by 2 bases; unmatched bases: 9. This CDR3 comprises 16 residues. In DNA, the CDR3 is TGTGCCAGTAGGAGACCGGGACAGGGGTCAAACTATGGCTACACCTTC. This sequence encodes CASRRPGQGSNYGYTF.

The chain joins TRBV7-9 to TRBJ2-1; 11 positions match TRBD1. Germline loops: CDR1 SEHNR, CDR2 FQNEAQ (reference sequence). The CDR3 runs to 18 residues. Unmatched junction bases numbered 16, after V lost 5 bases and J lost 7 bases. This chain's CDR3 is CASSPGGQGARGSNEQFF. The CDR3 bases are TGTGCCAGCAGCCCAGGTGGACAGGGGGCCCGGGGATCGAATGAGCAGTTCTTC.

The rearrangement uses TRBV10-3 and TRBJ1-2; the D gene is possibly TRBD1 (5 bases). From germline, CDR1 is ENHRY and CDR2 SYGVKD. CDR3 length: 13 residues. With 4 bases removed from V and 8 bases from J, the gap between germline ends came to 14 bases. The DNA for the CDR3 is TGTGCCATCAGTGGACAGCGGCTGGACGGCTACACCTTC. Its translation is CAISGQRLDGYTF.

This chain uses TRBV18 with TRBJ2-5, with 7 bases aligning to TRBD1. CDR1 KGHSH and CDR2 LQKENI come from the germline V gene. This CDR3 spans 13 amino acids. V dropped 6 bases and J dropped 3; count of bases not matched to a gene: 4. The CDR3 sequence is CASSPTGEETQYF. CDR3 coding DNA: TGTGCCAGCTCGCCCACAGGGGAAGAGACCCAGTACTTC.

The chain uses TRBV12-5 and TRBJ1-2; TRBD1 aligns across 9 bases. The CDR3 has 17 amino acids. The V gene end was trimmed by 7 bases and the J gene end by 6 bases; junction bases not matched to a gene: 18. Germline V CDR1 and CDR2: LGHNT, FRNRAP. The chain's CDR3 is CASDPLSPGQGYNGYTF. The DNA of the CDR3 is TGTGCTAGTGATCCACTATCTCCCGGACAGGGGTACAATGGCTACACCTTC. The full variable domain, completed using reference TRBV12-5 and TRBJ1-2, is DARVTQTPRHKVTEMGQEVTMRCQPILGHNTVFWYRQTMMQGLELLAYFRNRAPLDDSGMPKDRFSAEMPDATLATLKIQPSEPRDSAVYFCASDPLSPGQGYNGYTFGSGTRLTVV.

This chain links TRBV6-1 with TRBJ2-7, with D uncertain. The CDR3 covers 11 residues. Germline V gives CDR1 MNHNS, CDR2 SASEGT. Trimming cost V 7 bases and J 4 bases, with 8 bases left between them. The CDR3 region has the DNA TGTGCCAGCACTTCAGTATACGAGCAGTACGTC. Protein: CASTSVYEQYV.

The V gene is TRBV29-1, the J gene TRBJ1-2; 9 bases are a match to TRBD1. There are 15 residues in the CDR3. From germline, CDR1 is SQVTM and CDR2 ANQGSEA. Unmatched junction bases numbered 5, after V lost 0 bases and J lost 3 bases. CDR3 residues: CSVEDPDRGYYGYTF. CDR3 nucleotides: TGCAGCGTTGAAGACCCGGACAGGGGATACTATGGCTACACCTTC.

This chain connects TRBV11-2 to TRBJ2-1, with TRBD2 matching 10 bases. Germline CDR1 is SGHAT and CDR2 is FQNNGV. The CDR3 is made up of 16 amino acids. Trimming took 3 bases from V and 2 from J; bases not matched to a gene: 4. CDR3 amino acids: CASSFPSGGTYNEQFF. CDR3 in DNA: TGTGCCAGCAGCTTTCCTAGCGGGGGAACCTACAATGAGCAGTTCTTC.

CDR3 sequence (DNA): TGTGCCAGCAGCTTACAGGGATACGAGCAGTACGTC. This sequence encodes CASSLQGYEQYV. The chain combines TRBV7-2 with TRBJ2-7; possible D gene TRBD1, 5 bases. Looked up from germline, CDR1 is SGHTA and CDR2 is FQGNSA. This CDR3 is 12 amino acids long. V was clipped by 2 bases and J by 4 bases, with 6 bases between them.

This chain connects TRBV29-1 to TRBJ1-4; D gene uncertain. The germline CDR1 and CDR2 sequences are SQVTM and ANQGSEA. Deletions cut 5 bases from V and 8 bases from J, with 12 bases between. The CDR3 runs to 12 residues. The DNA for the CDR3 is TGCAGCGTTTCAGTGGAGCGGGAAAAACTGTTTTTT. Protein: CSVSVEREKLFF.

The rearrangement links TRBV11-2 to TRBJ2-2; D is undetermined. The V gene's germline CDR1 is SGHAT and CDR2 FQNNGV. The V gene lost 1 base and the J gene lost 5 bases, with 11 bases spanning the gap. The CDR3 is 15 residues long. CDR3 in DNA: TGTGCCAGCAGCTTAGTCCCCGGGCAGACCGGGGAGCTGTTTTTT. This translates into CASSLVPGQTGELFF.

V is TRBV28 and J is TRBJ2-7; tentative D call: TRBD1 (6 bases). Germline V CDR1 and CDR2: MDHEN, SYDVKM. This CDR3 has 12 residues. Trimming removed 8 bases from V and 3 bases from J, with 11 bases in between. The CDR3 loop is CASVGQYYEQYF. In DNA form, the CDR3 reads TGTGCCAGCGTTGGACAGTACTACGAGCAGTACTTC.

The DNA of the CDR3 is TGTGCCAGCAGTTCTCCGGGACAGGGGGCTTACGAGCAGTACGTC. This gives the protein CASSSPGQGAYEQYV. The gene calls are TRBV28 and TRBJ2-7; 12 bases are a match to TRBD1. Trimming cost V 4 bases and J 4 bases; bases outside gene matches: 5. The germline CDR1 and CDR2 sequences are MDHEN and SYDVKM. The CDR3 consists of 15 residues.

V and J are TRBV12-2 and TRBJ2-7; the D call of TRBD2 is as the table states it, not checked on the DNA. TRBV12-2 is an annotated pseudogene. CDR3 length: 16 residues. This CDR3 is CASRLELSGRSYEQYF. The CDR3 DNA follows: TGTGCAAGTCGCTTAGAGCTTAGCGGGCGCTCCTACGAGCAGTACTTC.